These 9 T cell receptor beta chains were sequenced from one sample in a study of blood T cell repertoires in COVID-19. Only in-frame clones appear in the TCRdb table, and some are missing; sequencing was by immunoSEQ multiplex PCR. Of over 250,000 clones in the sample, about 90% were seen once. The sample taken for sequencing was peripheral blood. The receptors were sampled from a young adult with COVID-19, enrolled during active disease.

This clone appeared a single time. This chain uses TRBV5-1 with TRBJ2-5; D perhaps matches TRBD1 (6 bases). V lost 0 bases and J 0 bases, leaving 9 bases between the germline ends. This CDR3 contains 15 residues. The V gene's germline CDR1 is SGHRS and CDR2 YFSETQ. The CDR3 nucleotides are TGCGCCAGCAGCTTGGTGGGGGACAACCAAGAGACCCAGTACTTC. It yields the protein CASSLVGDNQETQYF. The complete variable domain, with remaining parts taken from reference TRBV5-1 and TRBJ2-5, reads KAGVTQTPRYLIKTRGQQVTLSCSPISGHRSVSWYQQTPGQGLQFLFEYFSETQRNKGNFPGRFSGRQFSNSRSEMNVSTLELGDSALYLCASSLVGDNQETQYFGPGTRLLVL.

This clone was observed a handful of times. The chain recombines TRBV18 with TRBJ1-6; 8 nucleotides line up with TRBD1. The CDR3 runs 14 residues. Germline CDR1 reads KGHSH; CDR2 reads LQKENI. Trimming cost V 3 bases and J 5 bases; bases outside gene matches: 0. CDR3 sequence: CASSPGQDNSPLHF. CDR3 bases: TGTGCCAGCTCACCGGGACAGGATAATTCACCCCTCCACTTT.

The chain couples TRBV10-3 to TRBJ2-1; no reliable D call. The germline V gene encodes CDR1 ENHRY and CDR2 SYGVKD. CDR3 size: 14 residues. Trimming cost V 2 bases and J 5 bases, with 10 bases left between them. The CDR3 loop reads CAISELEFDNEQFF. For the CDR3, the DNA is TGTGCCATCAGTGAGCTCGAGTTTGACAATGAGCAGTTCTTC.

J is TRBJ2-7 and V is TRBV4-1, with D possibly matching TRBD1 (5 bases). The V end was cut by 0 bases, the J end by 0 bases, with 9 bases between. The CDR3 is made up of 15 amino acids. Germline V lookup: CDR1 MGHRA, CDR2 YSYEKL. CDR3 in DNA: TGCGCCAGCAGCCAAGAGGTCAGGGACTCCTACGAGCAGTACTTC. Translated, it gives CASSQEVRDSYEQYF.

The chain uses TRBV5-8 and TRBJ2-1; D gene uncertain. Trimming took 1 base from V and 6 from J, leaving 2 bases between them. CDR1 is SGHTS and CDR2 is YDEGEE in the germline V gene. This CDR3 contains 11 residues. As DNA, the CDR3 is TGTGCCAGCAGCTTGCTCAATGAGCAGTTCTTC. It yields the protein CASSLLNEQFF.

The V and J genes are TRBV6-5 and TRBJ2-1, with D perhaps matching TRBD2 (6 bases). The germline V gene encodes CDR1 MNHEY and CDR2 SVGAGI. V lost 2 bases and J 5 bases, leaving 16 bases between the germline ends. The CDR3 consists of 16 residues. The CDR3: CASSYPTKRVHNEQFF. In nucleotides, the CDR3 is TGTGCCAGCAGTTACCCCACGAAGCGGGTACACAATGAGCAGTTCTTC.

Worth noting for this clone: A read error may produce the germline difference seen at one junction end. The chain uses TRBV6-2 or TRBV6-3 and TRBJ1-1, with 8 bases aligning to TRBD1. This CDR3 spans 16 amino acids. CDR1 and CDR2 (germline): MNHEY, SVGEGT. CDR3 bases: TGTGCCAGCAGCCACGGGACAGGATCCGCGAAGACTGAAGCTTTTTTT. Its translation is CASSHGTGSAKTEAFF.

This chain uses TRBV5-6 with TRBJ2-1; 9 bases are a match to TRBD2. Germline CDR1 and CDR2: SGHDT and YYEEEE. The J segment lost 6 bases and the V segment lost 0 bases, leaving 4 bases of the junction unmatched. The CDR3 is 15 amino acids. The CDR3 protein is CASSLGLADVNEQFF. Here the CDR3 DNA reads TGTGCCAGCAGCTTGGGACTAGCGGATGTCAATGAGCAGTTCTTC.

This clone was seen only once. J is TRBJ1-4 and V is TRBV4-2, with TRBD1 matching over 8 bases. Trimming cost V 0 bases and J 7 bases; bases outside gene matches: 7. Per germline, CDR1 LGHNA and CDR2 YNFKEQ. This CDR3 spans 16 amino acids. CDR3 loop: CASSQETGVSSEKLFF. The DNA for the CDR3 is TGTGCCAGCAGCCAAGAGACAGGGGTTTCGAGTGAAAAACTGTTTTTT.